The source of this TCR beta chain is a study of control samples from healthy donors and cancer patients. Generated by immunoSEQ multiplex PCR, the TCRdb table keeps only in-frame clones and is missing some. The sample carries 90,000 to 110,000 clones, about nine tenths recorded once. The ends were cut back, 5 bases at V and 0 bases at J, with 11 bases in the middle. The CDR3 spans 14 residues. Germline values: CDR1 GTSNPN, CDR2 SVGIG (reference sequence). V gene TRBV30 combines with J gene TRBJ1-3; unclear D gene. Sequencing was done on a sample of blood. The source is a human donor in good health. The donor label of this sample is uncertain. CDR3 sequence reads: CAWLGGSSGNTIYF. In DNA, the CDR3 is TGTGCCTGGTTAGGCGGGAGCTCTGGAAACACCATATATTTT.